These 29 T cell receptor beta chains came from one sample sequenced in a study of blood T cell repertoires in COVID-19. Produced via immunoSEQ multiplex PCR; TCRdb's table is partial and in-frame only. The sample lists about 150,000 clones; approximately 86% were seen once. Material: peripheral blood. These receptors came from a woman in her seventies with acute or convalescent COVID-19.

The chain has TRBV19 and TRBJ1-6; D remains ambiguous. V lost 4 bases and J lost 7, with 11 bases in between. CDR3 length: 14 amino acids. CDR1 is LNHDA and CDR2 is SQIVND in the germline V gene (reference sequence). CDR3 in amino acids: CASSSGMINSPLHF. Here the CDR3 DNA reads TGTGCCAGTAGTAGTGGCATGATAAATTCACCCCTCCACTTT.

The chain links TRBV7-2 to TRBJ1-6; unclear D gene. Germline CDR1 and CDR2: SGHTA and FQGNSA. V gave up 3 bases and J gave up 10 bases, with 10 bases separating them. This CDR3 region has 13 residues. DNA of the CDR3: TGTGCCAGCAGCTTCCCAGGAAACTCACCCCTCCACTTT. Amino acids: CASSFPGNSPLHF.

The rearrangement links TRBV5-6 to TRBJ1-2, with D unresolved. Germline lookup yields CDR1 SGHDT and CDR2 YYEEEE. V was shortened by 4 bases and J by 4 bases, with 8 bases between the two germline ends. This CDR3 is 12 amino acids long. The CDR3 sequence: CASSRSGYGYTF. The CDR3 DNA reads as TGTGCCAGCAGCCGCAGCGGCTATGGCTACACCTTC. Supplemented by reference TRBV5-6 and TRBJ1-2, the full variable domain reads DAGVTQSPTHLIKTRGQQVTLRCSPKSGHDTVSWYQQALGQGPQFIFQYYEEEERQRGNFPDRFSGHQFPNYSSELNVNALLLGDSALYLCASSRSGYGYTFGSGTRLTVV.

Written as DNA, the CDR3 is TGTGCCATCAATGACCCCGGACAGGGGGGCACTGAAGCTTTCTTT. This gives the protein CAINDPGQGGTEAFF. The chain is built from TRBV10-3 and TRBJ1-1; TRBD1 matches at 10 bases. CDR1 and CDR2 (germline): ENHRY, SYGVKD. The junction had 9 bases not matched to a gene; V was cut back by 7 bases and J by 4 bases. The CDR3 runs 15 residues.

The chain uses TRBV2 and TRBJ2-6; D remains unclear. In germline, CDR1 is SNHLY, CDR2 FYNNEI. This CDR3 spans 17 amino acids. V lost 4 bases and J 1 base, leaving 14 bases between the germline ends. In nucleotides, the CDR3 is TGTGCCAGCAGTGGACTGTTGAGACCGTCTGGGGCCAACGTCCTGACTTTC. Its protein product is CASSGLLRPSGANVLTF.

V gene TRBV7-8 combines with J gene TRBJ2-7; 7 bases line up with TRBD1. V dropped 8 bases and J dropped 3; count of bases not matched to a gene: 10. Germline CDR1 SGHVS, CDR2 FQNEAQ. The CDR3 sequence is 14 residues long. In DNA form, the CDR3 reads TGTGCCAGCGGGGAACAGGGGATCCACTACGAGCAGTACTTC. Amino acid sequence: CASGEQGIHYEQYF.

V gene TRBV2 combines with J gene TRBJ1-6; D is perhaps TRBD1 (5 bases). Germline-derived CDR1 and CDR2 are SNHLY and FYNNEI. Deletions cut 5 bases from V and 7 bases from J, with 6 bases between. The CDR3 sequence is 12 residues long. CDR3 bases: TGTGCCAGCAGTTACAGGAATTCACCCCTCCACTTT. The encoded protein is CASSYRNSPLHF.

DNA for the CDR3: TGTGCCAGCAGTTGGACAGCCATCGGCAATCAGCCCCAGCATTTT. Translation gives CASSWTAIGNQPQHF. The chain uses TRBV28 and TRBJ1-5, with a weak D call TRBD1 (6 bases). The V end lost 4 bases, the J end lost 2 bases, and 12 bases lay between the germline ends. The CDR3 totals 15 residues. The V gene's germline CDR1 is MDHEN and CDR2 SYDVKM.

The gene calls are TRBV4-1 and TRBJ2-1, with 13 bases identical to TRBD2. The germline gives CDR1 MGHRA, CDR2 YSYEKL. CDR3 length equals 18 residues. V lost 1 base and J lost 5; bases outside the gene matches: 8. The CDR3 here is CASSQALPGLAGHNEQFF. The CDR3 DNA follows: TGCGCCAGCAGCCAAGCCCTACCGGGACTAGCGGGGCACAATGAGCAGTTCTTC.

The chain recombines TRBV5-1 with TRBJ2-7; 9 bases align to TRBD1. The CDR3 extends over 18 amino acids. Germline trimming cut 3 bases from V and 1 base from J; bases unmatched to any gene: 14. The germline V gene encodes CDR1 SGHRS and CDR2 YFSETQ. The CDR3 is CASSSVPPLGTGSYEQYF. CDR3 nucleotide sequence: TGCGCCAGCAGCTCGGTCCCCCCCCTCGGGACAGGGTCCTACGAGCAGTACTTC.

The rearrangement joins TRBV15 to TRBJ1-5; perhaps TRBD1 as D (5 bases). V was pared by 3 bases and J by 5 bases, with 14 bases between. The CDR3 covers 15 residues. Germline V gene lookup returns CDR1 LNHNV and CDR2 YYDKDF (reference sequence). This CDR3 reads CATSRTTVLDQPQHF. Written as DNA, the CDR3 is TGTGCCACCAGCAGGACGACAGTCCTTGATCAGCCCCAGCATTTT.

The rearrangement uses TRBV5-1 and TRBJ2-6; the D gene is possibly TRBD2 (5 bases). The CDR3 contains 17 residues. Germline V gives CDR1 SGHRS, CDR2 YFSETQ. With 0 bases removed from V and 1 base from J, the gap between germline ends came to 11 bases. CDR3 loop: CASSLEAALSGANVLTF. The DNA of the CDR3 is TGCGCCAGCAGCTTGGAAGCGGCCCTTTCTGGGGCCAACGTCCTGACTTTC. The full variable domain, completed using reference TRBV5-1 and TRBJ2-6, is KAGVTQTPRYLIKTRGQQVTLSCSPISGHRSVSWYQQTPGQGLQFLFEYFSETQRNKGNFPGRFSGRQFSNSRSEMNVSTLELGDSALYLCASSLEAALSGANVLTFGAGSRLTVL.

V is TRBV3-1 (or the pseudogene TRBV3-2) and J is TRBJ2-3; the match to TRBD2 covers 8 bases. After removal of 1 base from V and 4 bases from J, the junction contained 4 bases not matched to a gene. In germline, CDR1 is LGHDT, CDR2 YNNKEL (reference sequence). The CDR3 consists of 15 residues. CDR3 residues: CASSQGGLASDTQYF. CDR3 sequence (DNA): TGTGCCAGCAGCCAAGGAGGACTAGCCTCAGATACGCAGTATTTT.

The chain recombines TRBV6-5 with TRBJ1-5, with 10 positions matching TRBD1. V dropped 6 bases and J dropped 2; count of bases not matched to a gene: 4. The CDR3 sequence is 15 residues long. Germline V lookup: CDR1 MNHEY, CDR2 SVGAGI. The CDR3 DNA is TGTGCCAGCAGGAGAGGGACAGGGGGCAATCAGCCCCAGCATTTT. It encodes CASRRGTGGNQPQHF.

The V call is TRBV20-1, the J call TRBJ1-2; D gene uncertain. The CDR3 is 12 amino acids. Germline-derived CDR1 and CDR2 are DFQATT and SNEGSKA (reference sequence). The V end lost 3 bases, the J end lost 5 bases, and 10 bases lay between the germline ends. Here the CDR3 DNA reads TGCAGTGCTAGTATAGATTCTTATGGCTACACCTTC. The encoded protein is CSASIDSYGYTF.

This rearrangement joins TRBV28 to TRBJ2-7; 9 nucleotides line up with TRBD1. Per the germline V gene, CDR1 is MDHEN and CDR2 is SYDVKM. With V trimmed by 0 bases and J by 3 bases, 0 bases remained unmatched. The CDR3 runs 14 residues. CDR3 in DNA: TGTGCCAGCAGTTTATGGGGACAGGGCTACGAGCAGTACGTC. Its protein product is CASSLWGQGYEQYV.

The chain couples TRBV28 to TRBJ1-5; no clear D. Trimming removed 0 bases from V and 0 bases from J, with 12 bases in between. This CDR3 region has 17 residues. Looked up from germline, CDR1 is MDHEN and CDR2 is SYDVKM. CDR3 region: CASSLWFTAYSNQPQHF. The CDR3 region has the DNA TGTGCCAGCAGTTTATGGTTCACAGCTTATAGCAATCAGCCCCAGCATTTT.

This clone came up a few times. The J gene is TRBJ1-5, the V gene TRBV7-8, with D perhaps matching TRBD1 (6 bases). This CDR3 is 15 amino acids long. Germline V gives CDR1 SGHVS, CDR2 FQNEAQ. V dropped 5 bases and J dropped 3 bases, with 14 bases sitting between them. CDR3: CASSLRDNNNQPQHF. CDR3 nucleotides: TGTGCCAGCAGCCTACGGGACAACAACAATCAGCCCCAGCATTTT.

The chain is built from TRBV4-2 and TRBJ2-7; a weak D match, TRBD2 (7 bases). The germline V gene encodes CDR1 LGHNA and CDR2 YNFKEQ. Trimming took off 4 bases at V and 3 bases at J, with 22 bases between the two ends. The CDR3 sequence is 17 residues long. As DNA, the CDR3 is TGTGCCAGCAGCCTCTCCTTAGGGCGGGGGACAAACTACGAGCAGTACTTC. Translation: CASSLSLGRGTNYEQYF.

The V gene is TRBV27, the J gene TRBJ1-1; 8 bases fit TRBD1. Germline CDR1 and CDR2: MNHEY and SMNVEV (reference sequence). The trim removed 5 bases at V and 0 bases at J, leaving 5 bases unmatched. The CDR3 is 15 amino acids. The CDR3 region is CASSSYRGMNTEAFF. CDR3 bases: TGTGCCAGCAGTAGCTACAGGGGGATGAACACTGAAGCTTTCTTT.

V is TRBV10-2 and J is TRBJ2-1; 10 bases are shared with TRBD2. The CDR3 length is 15 residues. J gave up 9 bases and V 4 bases, and 9 bases lay outside the gene matches. Germline loops: CDR1 WSHSY, CDR2 SAAADI. The CDR3 loop is CASSVGSSGGSEQFF. In DNA, the CDR3 is TGCGCCAGCAGTGTCGGGTCTAGCGGGGGTAGTGAGCAGTTCTTC.

The CDR3 nucleotides are TGTGCCAGCAGTGGGGCAGGCTATGGCTACACCTTC. This translates into CASSGAGYGYTF. The chain carries TRBV2 and TRBJ1-2; no reliable D call. The CDR3 is made up of 12 amino acids. Trimming left V 4 bases short and J 4 bases short, with 7 bases between. CDR1 is SNHLY and CDR2 is FYNNEI in the germline V gene.

The chain carries TRBV5-4 and TRBJ2-7; 8 positions agree with TRBD2. The CDR3 has 15 amino acids. The V gene end was trimmed by 6 bases and the J gene end by 6 bases; junction bases not matched to a gene: 14. Germline CDR1 is SGHNT and CDR2 is YYREEE (reference sequence). The CDR3 here is CASTIIPGGPGEQYV. The DNA for the CDR3 is TGTGCCAGCACCATTATACCGGGGGGGCCTGGCGAGCAGTACGTC.

This sequence joins TRBV9 and TRBJ1-2; 10 bases are shared with TRBD1. The CDR3 has 16 residues. The germline CDR1 and CDR2 sequences are SGDLS and YYNGEE. The trim removed 0 bases at V and 2 bases at J, leaving 4 bases unmatched. The CDR3 bases are TGTGCCAGCAGCGTAGGGACAGGGGGAGGAAACTATGGCTACACCTTC. Protein: CASSVGTGGGNYGYTF.

V gene TRBV6-6 combines with J gene TRBJ1-2, with 10 bases lining up with TRBD1. CDR1 is MNHNY, CDR2 SVGAGI, per germline (reference sequence). The CDR3 totals 15 residues. After removal of 5 bases from V and 8 bases from J, the junction contained 11 bases not matched to a gene. The CDR3 reads CASSGPRDRGGGYTF. The DNA of the CDR3 is TGTGCCAGCAGTGGCCCCCGGGACAGGGGTGGAGGCTACACCTTC.

CDR3 in amino acids: CASSRGTVDTGELFF. CDR3 nucleotides: TGTGCCAGCAGCCGAGGGACAGTGGACACCGGGGAGCTGTTTTTT. This sequence joins TRBV7-9 and TRBJ2-2, with TRBD1 matching 7 bases. Germline CDR1 is SEHNR and CDR2 is FQNEAQ (reference sequence). The CDR3 spans 15 residues. Losses at the gene ends were 5 bases for V and 3 bases for J; bases not matched to a gene: 6.

This chain joins TRBV10-1 and TRBJ1-4; a possible D gene is TRBD1 (6 bases). Germline-derived CDR1 and CDR2 are WNHNN and SYGVQD (reference sequence). V lost 3 bases, J lost 7 bases, and 18 bases lay in between. The length of the CDR3 is 16 residues. The CDR3 DNA reads TGCGCCAGCAGTGAAACGTGGGGGCCCTCCGGTGAAAAACTGTTTTTT. As protein: CASSETWGPSGEKLFF.

The chain has TRBV7-8 and TRBJ2-7; weak D call: TRBD2 (5 bases). This CDR3 region has 14 residues. Trimming took 4 bases from V and 4 from J, leaving 14 bases between them. Germline-derived CDR1 and CDR2 are SGHVS and FQNEAQ. The CDR3 loop is CASSSPEQRYEQYV. CDR3 bases: TGTGCCAGCAGCTCCCCGGAGCAGCGGTACGAGCAGTACGTC.

The chain combines TRBV27 with TRBJ1-5, with 8 bases lining up with TRBD1. Germline V lookup: CDR1 MNHEY, CDR2 SMNVEV (reference sequence). J was trimmed by 0 bases and V by 11 bases; bases with no gene match: 9. This CDR3 comprises 15 residues. CDR3 sequence reads: CASGQGFHSNQPQHF. In DNA form, the CDR3 reads TGTGCCTCAGGACAGGGATTTCATAGCAATCAGCCCCAGCATTTT.